Below, 12 T cell receptor beta chains from the same sample are listed, as sequenced in a study of T cell responses to AZD1222 COVID-19 vaccine. Sequencing used immunoSEQ multiplex PCR; TCRdb keeps in-frame clones, though not all of them. This sample has approximately 180,000 clones; more than 75% occur once, and the top ten carry 20% to 30%. The sample here was peripheral blood, taken 28 days after the second AZD1222 dose. The origin of the receptors is an adult who received the AZD1222 COVID-19 vaccine.

The chain carries TRBV18 and TRBJ2-3; D is possibly TRBD2 (5 bases). Trimming pared 6 bases from V and 0 bases from J, leaving 22 bases between. Per the germline V gene, CDR1 is KGHSH and CDR2 is LQKENI. The CDR3 length is 18 residues. This CDR3 reads CASSLKGAAATSTDTQYF. Written as DNA, the CDR3 is TGTGCCAGCTCCCTAAAGGGTGCAGCGGCTACTAGCACAGATACGCAGTATTTT.

This clone was seen just once. The chain employs TRBV7-6 and TRBJ2-7; unclear D gene. V shed 0 bases and J shed 6 bases, with 18 bases lying between them. CDR1 SGHVS and CDR2 FNYEAQ come from the germline V gene. The CDR3 is made up of 16 amino acids. The CDR3 is CASSLAQVLEYGEQYF. Here the CDR3 DNA reads TGTGCCAGCAGCTTAGCGCAGGTTCTAGAGTACGGCGAGCAGTACTTC.

This chain links TRBV9 with TRBJ1-5; D unresolved. Per the germline V gene, CDR1 is SGDLS and CDR2 is YYNGEE. This CDR3 spans 12 amino acids. Between the trimmed V and J ends, which lost 1 base and 9 bases, there was a span of 8 bases. The CDR3 DNA is TGTGCCAGCAGCGTACCCCGGAGGCCCCAGCATTTT. Amino acid sequence: CASSVPRRPQHF.

CDR3 DNA sequence: TGTGCCAGCAGCCGGGTAGGGAGCGGGAGGGCAGAAGAGCAGTACTTC. Translation: CASSRVGSGRAEEQYF. J is TRBJ2-7 and V is TRBV3-1 (or the pseudogene TRBV3-2); 10 bases match TRBD2. Unmatched junction bases numbered 13, after V lost 4 bases and J lost 7 bases. The length of the CDR3 is 16 residues. CDR1 LGHDT and CDR2 YNNKEL come from the germline V gene (reference sequence).

The chain combines TRBV20-1 with TRBJ1-2; no clear D. The V end lost 3 bases, the J end lost 3 bases, and 2 bases lay between the germline ends. Looked up from germline, CDR1 is DFQATT and CDR2 is SNEGSKA (reference sequence). The CDR3 sequence is 10 residues long. CDR3 sequence reads: CSARDYGYTF. In nucleotides, the CDR3 is TGCAGTGCTAGGGACTATGGCTACACCTTC.

This clone came up a few times. The CDR3 loop is CASSPVFRNQPQHF. Here the CDR3 DNA reads TGTGCCAGCAGCCCTGTATTCCGCAATCAGCCCCAGCATTTT. The chain recombines TRBV3-1 (or the pseudogene TRBV3-2) with TRBJ1-5; no definite D call. Germline CDR1 and CDR2: LGHDT and YNNKEL (reference sequence). The V gene lost 4 bases and the J gene lost 2 bases, with 9 bases spanning the gap. The CDR3 contains 14 residues.

The chain recombines TRBV28 with TRBJ1-5, with 10 bases aligning to TRBD1. The CDR3 is made up of 15 amino acids. Looked up from germline, CDR1 is MDHEN and CDR2 is SYDVKM. The V gene end was trimmed by 3 bases and the J gene end by 7 bases; junction bases not matched to a gene: 6. The CDR3 nucleotides read TGTGCCAGCAGTTTTGATGGGACAGGGGAACAGCCCCAGCATTTT. This encodes CASSFDGTGEQPQHF.

The CDR3 reads CASSLSGGFNQPQHF. For the CDR3, the DNA is TGTGCCAGCAGCTTATCAGGGGGCTTCAATCAGCCCCAGCATTTT. This sequence joins TRBV7-2 and TRBJ1-5; the match to TRBD1 covers 8 bases. V lost 2 bases to trimming and J lost 3 bases; unmatched junction nucleotides: 3. CDR1 SGHTA and CDR2 FQGNSA come from the germline V gene. The CDR3 consists of 15 residues.

CDR3 residues: CASSTTGISTDTQYF. The CDR3 nucleotides read TGTGCCAGTAGTACGACAGGAATAAGCACAGATACGCAGTATTTT. The genes are TRBV19 and TRBJ2-3, with a weak D call TRBD1 (6 bases). V was pared by 4 bases and J by 0 bases, with 11 bases between. Germline loops: CDR1 LNHDA, CDR2 SQIVND (reference sequence). The CDR3 has 15 residues.

V gene TRBV4-1 combines with J gene TRBJ2-3; 16 nucleotides align to TRBD2. Germline V gives CDR1 MGHRA, CDR2 YSYEKL. With 2 bases clipped from V and 6 bases from J, the junction kept 14 bases outside the gene matches. The CDR3 length is 20 residues. CDR3: CASSQPGLAGGPNPGDTQYF. The CDR3 coding sequence is TGCGCCAGCAGCCAACCGGGACTAGCGGGAGGGCCTAATCCGGGCGATACGCAGTATTTT.

The chain recombines TRBV7-9 with TRBJ1-5; D unclear. The germline V gene has CDR1 SEHNR and CDR2 FQNEAQ (reference sequence). The ends were cut back, 1 base at V and 6 bases at J, with 10 bases in the middle. The CDR3 covers 14 residues. The CDR3 coding sequence is TGTGCCAGCAGCTTAGGCGGGCATGGTCAGCCCCAGCATTTT. As protein: CASSLGGHGQPQHF.

The chain combines TRBV11-1 with TRBJ2-7; D gene uncertain. V was shortened by 3 bases and J by 0 bases, with 9 bases between the two germline ends. The CDR3 spans 14 residues. The germline gives CDR1 SGHAT, CDR2 FQDESV (reference sequence). CDR3 sequence reads: CASSLEGFSYEQYF. The CDR3 region has the DNA TGTGCCAGCAGCTTGGAAGGATTCTCCTACGAGCAGTACTTC.